This TCR beta chain appears in the sequencing data of a study of T cells after posttransplantation cyclophosphamide. The data were produced by immunoSEQ multiplex PCR, yet TCRdb's version contains in-frame clones alone and is incomplete. The table has more than 15,000 clones, about nine tenths seen once; the top ten hold less than 4%. In this sample, this clone turned up a few times. Its antigen is still unknown. Germline CDR1 and CDR2: MNHNY and SVGAGI (reference sequence). The CDR3 is 14 amino acids. The ends were cut back, 4 bases at V and 7 bases at J, with 14 bases in the middle. Findings of the study overall: Tissue-infiltrating T cells from skin or gut overlapped little with blood T cells. Recipient CMV seropositivity and CMV reactivation strongly tracked TRB clonality.

Controls had myeloablative marrow grafts with methotrexate and calcineurin inhibitor, sampled at 1 year. Sequencing was performed on PBMCs, taken after an allogeneic stem cell transplant with a calcineurin inhibitor and methotrexate. The clonotype originates from a male patient aged 50 to 60 who received an allogeneic stem cell transplant from an unrelated donor, was CMV-positive, and had chronic GVHD only. Some T cells may be supplied by the graft donor. The rearrangement uses TRBV6-6 and TRBJ1-5; D remains ambiguous. This CDR3 is CASSWSPLEQPQHF. In DNA form, the CDR3 reads TGTGCCAGCAGTTGGAGCCCCCTCGAACAGCCCCAGCATTTT.